Below are 30 T cell receptor beta chains sequenced from a single sample in a study of beta chain features in type 1 diabetes. Regarding the study as a whole: Shorter TCRB CDR3s, moderately but significantly so, marked every one of the four CD4+ subsets in Type 1 diabetes patients.

For these receptors, no antigen is known. Expressed TCRB transcripts got sequenced, as all isolated RNA was reverse transcribed. TCRdb's table, derived via immunoSEQ multiplex PCR, lists solely in-frame clones and lacks some. The sample holds over 20,000 clones, under 75% seen once. The sequencing sample was made of stem cell memory CD4+ T cells from blood. These receptors originate from a man in his late teens or twenties with type 1 diabetes.

The CDR3 DNA sequence: TGTGCCAGCAGTTCAGGGGAGACCCAGTACTTC. This translates into CASSSGETQYF. The chain couples TRBV6-6 to TRBJ2-5; TRBD1 is a possible D gene (5 bases). Trimming took 4 bases from V and 5 from J, leaving 5 bases between them. CDR1 and CDR2 from the germline V gene are MNHNY and SVGAGI (reference sequence). This CDR3 spans 11 amino acids.

J is TRBJ1-6 and V is TRBV7-9; D is ambiguous. Trimming took off 4 bases at V and 6 bases at J, with 7 bases between the two ends. Germline V lookup: CDR1 SEHNR, CDR2 FQNEAQ (reference sequence). The CDR3 is made up of 13 amino acids. CDR3 sequence (DNA): TGTGCCAGCAGCTCCCTATTTAATTCACCCCTCCACTTT. Its translation: CASSSLFNSPLHF.

This chain joins TRBV2 and TRBJ1-4; D call uncertain. The V and J ends lost 11 bases and 7 bases respectively, with 5 bases between them. The germline gives CDR1 SNHLY, CDR2 FYNNEI. This CDR3 is 9 amino acids long. The CDR3 loop is CAVFEKLFF. As DNA, the CDR3 is TGTGCCGTATTTGAAAAACTGTTTTTT.

This clone was found a few times. The V and J genes are TRBV7-8 and TRBJ2-7; 11 positions match TRBD2. The CDR3 loop spans 18 amino acids. Germline V gene data show CDR1 as SGHVS and CDR2 as FQNEAQ. V shed 2 bases and J 1 base; nucleotides not matched to a gene: 10. In DNA, the CDR3 is TGTGCCAGCAGCTTACTAGCGGGAGGAAAGCAGGGGTCCTACGAGCAGTACTTC. This translates into CASSLLAGGKQGSYEQYF.

The rearrangement joins TRBV5-1 to TRBJ2-5, with a possible D match to TRBD2 (6 bases). The CDR3 runs to 14 residues. V was pared by 0 bases and J by 3 bases, with 9 bases between. The germline gives CDR1 SGHRS, CDR2 YFSETQ. The CDR3 here is CASSLGRGKETQYF. Written as DNA, the CDR3 is TGCGCCAGCAGCTTGGGACGGGGGAAAGAGACCCAGTACTTC.

The gene calls are TRBV5-1 and TRBJ2-2; TRBD1 is a possible D gene (5 bases). Trimming shortened V by 4 bases and J by 5 bases, and 9 bases separated the two germline ends. The CDR3 runs to 13 residues. Per the germline V gene, CDR1 is SGHRS and CDR2 is YFSETQ. The CDR3 reads CASSARETGELFF. For the CDR3, the DNA is TGCGCCAGCAGCGCCAGGGAAACCGGGGAGCTGTTTTTT.

This clone has more than one count but fewer than ten. The chain joins TRBV28 to TRBJ2-5; TRBD2 might be the D (7 bases). V was pared by 6 bases and J by 5 bases, with 16 bases between. The germline gives CDR1 MDHEN, CDR2 SYDVKM. CDR3 length: 14 amino acids. CDR3 coding DNA: TGTGCCAGCAGCCTACAGGGAGGGGCGGAGACCCAGTACTTC. Amino acids: CASSLQGGAETQYF.

This clone was counted between two and nine times. The genes are TRBV7-2 and TRBJ1-1; D possibly corresponds to TRBD1 (5 bases). CDR1 is SGHTA, CDR2 FQGNSA, per germline. The CDR3 has 12 residues. V lost 1 base to trimming and J lost 10 bases, with 10 bases between them. The CDR3 nucleotides are TGTGCCAGCAGCTTAGAACGGGGGGGAGCTTTCTTT. This encodes CASSLERGGAFF.

This clone was detected only a few times. The rearrangement uses TRBV18 and TRBJ2-7; D perhaps matches TRBD1 (5 bases). V was clipped by 3 bases and J by 0 bases, with 12 bases between them. Germline loops: CDR1 KGHSH, CDR2 LQKENI. The CDR3 totals 15 residues. The CDR3 bases are TGTGCCAGCTCACCTCCCCAGGGCCTCTCCTACGAGCAGTACTTC. As protein: CASSPPQGLSYEQYF.

V gene TRBV10-1 combines with J gene TRBJ2-7; 7 bases map to TRBD1. Germline CDR1 WNHNN, CDR2 SYGVQD (reference sequence). V dropped 4 bases and J dropped 0; count of bases not matched to a gene: 3. The CDR3 runs to 14 residues. CDR3 bases: TGCGCCAGCAGTGCCCGGGACAGCTCCTACGAGCAGTACTTC. It encodes CASSARDSSYEQYF.

The chain links TRBV5-6 to TRBJ1-1; the D is unclear. Germline CDR1 and CDR2: SGHDT and YYEEEE. Trimming stripped 4 bases from V and 3 bases from J, with 16 bases between. This CDR3 has 15 amino acids. CDR3 sequence reads: CASSLTAAGYTEAFF. The CDR3 coding sequence is TGTGCCAGCAGCCTCACGGCAGCAGGCTACACTGAAGCTTTCTTT. Full variable domain (remainder filled in from reference TRBV5-6 and TRBJ1-1): DAGVTQSPTHLIKTRGQQVTLRCSPKSGHDTVSWYQQALGQGPQFIFQYYEEEERQRGNFPDRFSGHQFPNYSSELNVNALLLGDSALYLCASSLTAAGYTEAFFGQGTRLTVV.

The chain couples TRBV18 to TRBJ2-1; weak D call: TRBD2 (6 bases). The length of the CDR3 is 15 residues. The V and J ends lost 3 bases and 7 bases respectively, with 16 bases between them. The germline CDR1 and CDR2 sequences are KGHSH and LQKENI. CDR3 residues: CASSPWGLHKNEQFF. The CDR3 DNA is TGTGCCAGCTCACCGTGGGGACTGCATAAAAATGAGCAGTTCTTC.

This clone showed up just a few times. The V and J genes are TRBV28 and TRBJ2-2; 8 bases map to TRBD2. The CDR3 sequence is 15 residues long. The V gene's germline CDR1 is MDHEN and CDR2 SYDVKM. V gave up 6 bases and J gave up 4 bases; unmatched junction bases: 7. CDR3 sequence: CASSPWTSSTGELFF. The CDR3 DNA follows: TGTGCCAGCAGCCCCTGGACTAGCAGCACCGGGGAGCTGTTTTTT.

This clone was observed a handful of times. CDR3 sequence (DNA): TGCGCCAGCAGGCCGTCGGGGGGCGCGGAGGAAGCTTTCTTT. Encoded protein: CASRPSGGAEEAFF. The rearrangement links TRBV5-1 to TRBJ1-1; D is perhaps TRBD1 (6 bases). This CDR3 has 14 amino acids. Trimming pared 5 bases from V and 8 bases from J, leaving 19 bases between. CDR1 SGHRS and CDR2 YFSETQ come from the germline V gene.

The J gene is TRBJ2-1, the V gene TRBV4-3, with 10 bases matching TRBD2. Germline CDR1 LGHNA, CDR2 YSLEER. There are 18 residues in the CDR3. The trim removed 0 bases at V and 6 bases at J, leaving 11 bases unmatched. CDR3 loop: CASSQDLYRTSGVNEQFF. In nucleotides, the CDR3 is TGCGCCAGCAGCCAAGATCTCTACCGGACTAGCGGCGTCAATGAGCAGTTCTTC.

The chain is built from TRBV6-5 and TRBJ1-5; TRBD1 aligns across 7 bases. V gave up 5 bases and J gave up 4 bases; unmatched junction bases: 5. Germline V CDR1 and CDR2: MNHEY, SVGAGI. CDR3 length: 14 residues. CDR3 coding DNA: TGTGCCAGCAGTGCCAGGGGGACAAATCAGCCCCAGCATTTT. Translation: CASSARGTNQPQHF.

This clone was observed a handful of times. This chain connects TRBV18 to TRBJ2-5, with D unresolved. The J call may be mistaken, given a closer DNA end match to TRBJ2-7. This CDR3 region has 14 residues. Germline V gene data show CDR1 as KGHSH and CDR2 as LQKENI. CDR3 in amino acids: CASSPQMDSYEQYF. The CDR3 DNA sequence: TGTGCCAGCTCACCACAGATGGACTCCTACGAGCAGTACTTC.

This clone came up a few times. The chain uses TRBV11-2 and TRBJ2-1, with 10 positions matching TRBD2. CDR1 and CDR2 from the germline V gene are SGHAT and FQNNGV. Trimming cost V 5 bases and J 5 bases; bases outside gene matches: 6. This CDR3 comprises 15 residues. In nucleotides, the CDR3 is TGTGCCAGCAGCACCCCCAGCGGGGGGGACAATGAGCAGTTCTTC. Translated, it gives CASSTPSGGDNEQFF.

V and J are TRBV19 and TRBJ2-7, with D hard to call. V was shortened by 8 bases and J by 4 bases, with 21 bases between the two germline ends. The germline V gene encodes CDR1 LNHDA and CDR2 SQIVND (reference sequence). The CDR3 spans 15 residues. CDR3 sequence (DNA): TGTGCCAGTCATCCAGGATGGGCCAGAGAGTACGAGCAGTACTTC. Translation: CASHPGWAREYEQYF. The whole variable domain, filled in from reference TRBV19 and TRBJ2-7, reads DGGITQSPKYLFRKEGQNVTLSCEQNLNHDAMYWYRQDPGQGLRLIYYSQIVNDFQKGDIAEGYSVSREKKESFPLTVTSAQKNPTAFYLCASHPGWAREYEQYFGPGTRLTVT.

The chain couples TRBV4-1 to TRBJ2-3, with 7 bases that match TRBD2. CDR1 is MGHRA and CDR2 is YSYEKL in the germline V gene. V dropped 0 bases and J dropped 4; count of bases not matched to a gene: 7. The CDR3 consists of 16 residues. The CDR3 DNA sequence: TGCGCCAGCAGCCAAGATATAGGACTAGGTGCAGATACGCAGTATTTT. Protein: CASSQDIGLGADTQYF.

V usage is TRBV5-1 and J usage is TRBJ2-3; 8 nucleotides match TRBD1. CDR3 length: 14 amino acids. The germline gives CDR1 SGHRS, CDR2 YFSETQ. Unmatched junction bases numbered 3, after V lost 5 bases and J lost 1 base. For the CDR3, the DNA is TGCGCCAGCAGAACGGACAGGGGCACAGATACGCAGTATTTT. Translating gives CASRTDRGTDTQYF.

This rearrangement joins TRBV4-2 to TRBJ2-2, with TRBD2 identical over 10 bases. The CDR3 sequence is 15 residues long. CDR1 and CDR2 from the germline V gene are LGHNA and YNFKEQ. After removal of 5 bases from V and 5 bases from J, the junction contained 5 bases not matched to a gene. CDR3 in amino acids: CASSAEAGGTGELFF. CDR3 bases: TGTGCCAGCAGCGCAGAAGCGGGGGGGACCGGGGAGCTGTTTTTT.

This clone came up a few times. The CDR3 reads CASSVAAFGTGGLPAPWETQYF. CDR3 nucleotides: TGTGCCAGCAGCGTAGCAGCATTCGGGACAGGGGGCTTACCTGCCCCCTGGGAGACCCAGTACTTC. V and J are TRBV9 and TRBJ2-5; 12 bases line up with TRBD1. This CDR3 has 22 residues. The junction had 23 bases not matched to a gene; V was cut back by 0 bases and J by 5 bases. Germline V gene data show CDR1 as SGDLS and CDR2 as YYNGEE.

The V and J genes are TRBV28 and TRBJ1-1; TRBD1 agrees at 8 bases. Germline V gene data show CDR1 as MDHEN and CDR2 as SYDVKM. V was clipped by 4 bases and J by 1 base; unmatched bases: 5. The CDR3 runs 15 residues. CDR3 in DNA: TGTGCCAGCAGTTGGGGACAGGCCAAGAACACTGAAGCTTTCTTT. Translation: CASSWGQAKNTEAFF.

V gene TRBV2 combines with J gene TRBJ1-1; 10 bases are shared with TRBD1. The V gene's germline CDR1 is SNHLY and CDR2 FYNNEI. J lost 1 base, V lost 8 bases, and 7 bases had no gene match. The CDR3 runs to 15 residues. CDR3 nucleotide sequence: TGTGCCAGCCGATGGGACAGGGGACAGAACACTGAAGCTTTCTTT. It encodes CASRWDRGQNTEAFF.

The CDR3 nucleotides read TGTGCCAGCAGCTTAACCCTTCAGCGGGCGAACACCGGGGAGCTGTTTTTT. This codes for CASSLTLQRANTGELFF. V gene TRBV7-2 combines with J gene TRBJ2-2; D is possibly TRBD2 (6 bases). The CDR3 loop spans 17 amino acids. Trimming took 2 bases from V and 0 from J, leaving 13 bases between them. Germline CDR1 and CDR2: SGHTA and FQGNSA.

V gene TRBV2 combines with J gene TRBJ2-5; a weak D match, TRBD2 (5 bases). The CDR3 spans 13 residues. V was cut by 2 bases and J by 4 bases, with 8 bases left in between. The germline V gene has CDR1 SNHLY and CDR2 FYNNEI. The CDR3 DNA is TGTGCCAGCAGTGAACGGAGCGGAGAGACCCAGTACTTC. It specifies CASSERSGETQYF.

The chain carries TRBV11-2 and TRBJ1-1, with D maybe TRBD1 (6 bases). This CDR3 has 17 amino acids. The V end lost 5 bases, the J end lost 0 bases, and 19 bases lay between the germline ends. Per germline, CDR1 SGHAT and CDR2 FQNNGV. The CDR3: CASSPYPRGRMNTEAFF. Written as DNA, the CDR3 is TGTGCCAGCAGCCCATACCCCAGGGGCAGGATGAACACTGAAGCTTTCTTT.

The CDR3 spells CASSPGGETQYF. The CDR3 DNA is TGCGCCAGCAGCCCTGGCGGGGAGACCCAGTACTTC. The V and J genes are TRBV5-1 and TRBJ2-5, with D maybe TRBD2 (5 bases). V was pared by 4 bases and J by 5 bases, with 9 bases between. CDR1 and CDR2 (germline): SGHRS, YFSETQ. The CDR3 sequence is 12 residues long. Filled out from reference TRBV5-1 and TRBJ2-5, the complete variable domain reads KAGVTQTPRYLIKTRGQQVTLSCSPISGHRSVSWYQQTPGQGLQFLFEYFSETQRNKGNFPGRFSGRQFSNSRSEMNVSTLELGDSALYLCASSPGGETQYFGPGTRLLVL.

The genes are TRBV16 and TRBJ2-1; D remains ambiguous. Germline-derived CDR1 and CDR2 are KGHSY and FQNENV. CDR3 length: 12 residues. V lost 4 bases, J lost 10 bases, and 11 bases lay in between. CDR3 in DNA: TGTGCCAGCAGCCCTCGCTATCGCGAGCAGTTCTTC. It specifies CASSPRYREQFF.